Listed below are T cell receptor beta chains from one sample, sequenced in a study of T cell repertoires in cytomegalovirus infection. TCRdb used MiXCR to reprocess the reads, holding one entry per CDR3 protein. Among approximately 630,000 distinct CDR3 sequences, approximately 25% were seen once, and the ten largest hold roughly 8%. The sequenced sample consisted of CD8+ T cells from PBMCs. The source is a human donor in good health (CMV status not recorded). Some clones in this sample may be carry-over from other donors' samples. Both conserved end residues are trimmed from each CDR3.

v_gene: TRBV11-3; CDR3aa: ASSLTSGGSNEQF
v_gene: TRBV7-2; CDR3aa: ASSLAWRDRGHGYT
v_gene: TRBV11-2; CDR3aa: ASSLDPPWVAATDTQY
v_gene: TRBV6-5; CDR3aa: ASSLRRTGVDGSPLH
v_gene: TRBV4-3; CDR3aa: ASSQDSRGDNEQF
v_gene: TRBV2; CDR3aa: ASLGPGGSQPQH
v_gene: TRBV20-1; CDR3aa: SATGGEGNTEAF
v_gene: TRBV7-3; CDR3aa: ASSLRSPGGPTDTQY
v_gene: TRBV25-1; CDR3aa: ASSEKRHYGYT
v_gene: TRBV7-9; CDR3aa: ASSLGGEKDTQY
v_gene: TRBV14; CDR3aa: ASSHFYRANYNSPLH
v_gene: TRBV6-6; CDR3aa: ASSYSSRGFTEAF
v_gene: TRBV29-1; CDR3aa: SVEDPDNYNEQF
v_gene: TRBV20-1; CDR3aa: SARPTPGLSHGYT
v_gene: TRBV28; CDR3aa: ASTWEGDYGYT
v_gene: TRBV7-9; CDR3aa: ASSLKRDSQETQY
v_gene: TRBV7-9; CDR3aa: ASSFIGLPGYYGYT
v_gene: TRBV27; CDR3aa: ASSLSGGVHEQY
v_gene: TRBV6-2/TRBV6-3; CDR3aa: ASSYASPLPGANVLT
v_gene: TRBV28; CDR3aa: ASSFHPPDRNTDTQY
v_gene: TRBV20-1; CDR3aa: SVESPGGDTQY
v_gene: TRBV20-1; CDR3aa: SARGLGLNIQY
v_gene: TRBV4-1; CDR3aa: ASSQDYDYGYT
v_gene: TRBV7-2; CDR3aa: ASSLSTSGALIQETQY
v_gene: TRBV7-6; CDR3aa: ASSPLPEGGPEAF
v_gene: TRBV19; CDR3aa: ASNGTPNTEAF
v_gene: TRBV7-9; CDR3aa: ASTKGGTEAF
v_gene: TRBV6-4; CDR3aa: ASSRDRSSQETQY
v_gene: TRBV29-1; CDR3aa: SVERGLDTQY
v_gene: TRBV2; CDR3aa: ASSDGSRVGNQPQH
v_gene: TRBV5-5; CDR3aa: VSSLGGGSSYEQY
v_gene: TRBV6-2/TRBV6-3; CDR3aa: ASRARDRVYNEQF
v_gene: TRBV7-9; CDR3aa: ASSQTSGEQETQY
v_gene: TRBV28; CDR3aa: ASSRYLSGGEAYTQY
v_gene: TRBV12-3/TRBV12-4; CDR3aa: ASRNRDGEQF
v_gene: TRBV6-6; CDR3aa: ASSYSGYESRGLNTGELF
v_gene: TRBV2; CDR3aa: ASSDGTAYGYT
v_gene: TRBV11-3; CDR3aa: ASSLGGWGRELF
v_gene: TRBV7-2; CDR3aa: ASSLAQAQY
v_gene: TRBV10-3; CDR3aa: AISEGGGYNEQF
v_gene: TRBV4-2; CDR3aa: ASSQYTGGRNEKLF
v_gene: TRBV6-6; CDR3aa: ASSYLAEIYNEQF
v_gene: TRBV7-9; CDR3aa: ASSYHRGGLYNEQF
v_gene: TRBV5-6; CDR3aa: ASSGRTRGNQPQH
v_gene: TRBV7-9; CDR3aa: ASSWSGAGDEQF
v_gene: TRBV7-6; CDR3aa: ASSLKWSDSSEAF
v_gene: TRBV4-2; CDR3aa: ASSSASEMGYEQY
v_gene: TRBV4-1; CDR3aa: ASSQELGGTYEQY
v_gene: TRBV7-6; CDR3aa: ASSLKGPTYNEQF
v_gene: TRBV29-1; CDR3aa: SVASDRVADEQF
v_gene: TRBV6-4; CDR3aa: ASSYPGSLAGYT
v_gene: TRBV29-1; CDR3aa: SVELYNEQF
v_gene: TRBV7-2; CDR3aa: ASSLAWDYISGANVLT